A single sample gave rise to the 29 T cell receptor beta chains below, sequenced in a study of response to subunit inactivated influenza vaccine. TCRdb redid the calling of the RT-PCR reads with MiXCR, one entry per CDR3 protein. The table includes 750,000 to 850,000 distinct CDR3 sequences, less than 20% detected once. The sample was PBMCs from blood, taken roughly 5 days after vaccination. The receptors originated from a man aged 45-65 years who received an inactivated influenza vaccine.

The CDR3 DNA sequence: TGTGCCAGCAGTTTGGACACCTATGTATCCTACGAGCAGTACTTC. As protein: CASSLDTYVSYEQYF. The V and J genes are TRBV25-1 and TRBJ2-7, with D maybe TRBD1 (5 bases). This CDR3 region has 15 residues. V was shortened by 5 bases and J by 1 base, with 15 bases between the two germline ends. Germline V gives CDR1 MGHDK, CDR2 SYGVNS.

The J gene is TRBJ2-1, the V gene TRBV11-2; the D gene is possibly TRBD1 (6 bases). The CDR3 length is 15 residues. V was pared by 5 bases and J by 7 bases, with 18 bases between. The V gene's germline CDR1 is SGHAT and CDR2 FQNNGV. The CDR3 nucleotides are TGTGCCAGCAGCCGTGGATGGGAGACAGGTAATGAGCAGTTCTTC. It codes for CASSRGWETGNEQFF.

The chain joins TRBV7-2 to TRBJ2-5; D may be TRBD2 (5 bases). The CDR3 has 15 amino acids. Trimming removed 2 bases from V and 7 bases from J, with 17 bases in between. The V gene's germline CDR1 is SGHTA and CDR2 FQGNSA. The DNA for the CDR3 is TGTGCCAGCAGCTTATGGGTTTCCGGGGATCGGACCCAGTACTTC. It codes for CASSLWVSGDRTQYF. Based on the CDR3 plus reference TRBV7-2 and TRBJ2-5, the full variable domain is GAGVSQSPSNKVTEKGKDVELRCDPISGHTALYWYRQSLGQGLEFLIYFQGNSAPDKSGLPSDRFSAERTGGSVSTLTIQRTQQEDSAVYLCASSLWVSGDRTQYFGPGTRLLVL.

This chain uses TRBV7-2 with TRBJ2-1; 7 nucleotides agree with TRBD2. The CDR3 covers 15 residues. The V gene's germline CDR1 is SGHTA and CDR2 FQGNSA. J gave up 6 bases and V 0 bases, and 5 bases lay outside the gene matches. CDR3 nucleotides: TGTGCCAGCAGCTTAGCAGGGACTACAACCAATGAGCAGTTCTTC. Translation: CASSLAGTTTNEQFF.

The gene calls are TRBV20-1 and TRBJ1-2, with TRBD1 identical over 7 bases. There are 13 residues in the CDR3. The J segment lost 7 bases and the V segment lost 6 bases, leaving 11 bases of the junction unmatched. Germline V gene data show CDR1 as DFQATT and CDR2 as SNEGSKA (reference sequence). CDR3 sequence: CSAEQGMLGGYTF. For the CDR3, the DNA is TGCAGTGCCGAACAGGGGATGTTGGGTGGCTACACCTTC.

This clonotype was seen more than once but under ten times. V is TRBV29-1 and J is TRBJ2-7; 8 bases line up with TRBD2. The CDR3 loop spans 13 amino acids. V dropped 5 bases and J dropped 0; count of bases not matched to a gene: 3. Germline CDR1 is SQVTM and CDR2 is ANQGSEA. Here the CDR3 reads CSVSGSSSYEQYF. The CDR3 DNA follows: TGCAGCGTTAGCGGGAGTAGCTCCTACGAGCAGTACTTC.

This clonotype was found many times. CDR3 sequence: CAATDYYGYTF. The CDR3 DNA is TGTGCCGCGACTGACTACTATGGCTACACCTTC. This chain joins TRBV10-3 and TRBJ1-2; no reliable D call. The CDR3 covers 11 residues. Trimming shortened V by 11 bases and J by 3 bases, and 10 bases separated the two germline ends. CDR1 ENHRY and CDR2 SYGVKD come from the germline V gene.

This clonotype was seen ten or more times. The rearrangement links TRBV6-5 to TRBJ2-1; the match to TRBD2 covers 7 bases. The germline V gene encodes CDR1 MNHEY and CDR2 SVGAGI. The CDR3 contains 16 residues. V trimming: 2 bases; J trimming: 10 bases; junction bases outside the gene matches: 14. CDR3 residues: CASSYGLAVPGAEQFF. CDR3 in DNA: TGTGCCAGCAGTTACGGGCTAGCGGTCCCTGGGGCCGAGCAGTTCTTC.

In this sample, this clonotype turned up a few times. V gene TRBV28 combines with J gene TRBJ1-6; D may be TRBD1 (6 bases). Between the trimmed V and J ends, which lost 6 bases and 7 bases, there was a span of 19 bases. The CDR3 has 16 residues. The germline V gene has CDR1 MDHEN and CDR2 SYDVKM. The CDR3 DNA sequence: TGTGCCAGCAGCTTCACTTCTACAGGGTACAATTCACCCCTCCACTTT. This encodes CASSFTSTGYNSPLHF.

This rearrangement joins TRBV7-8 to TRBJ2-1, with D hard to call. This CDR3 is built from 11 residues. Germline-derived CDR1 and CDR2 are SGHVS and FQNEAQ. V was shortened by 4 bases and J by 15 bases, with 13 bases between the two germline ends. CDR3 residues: CASSSMGSPFF. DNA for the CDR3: TGTGCCAGCAGCTCTATGGGATCACCGTTCTTC.

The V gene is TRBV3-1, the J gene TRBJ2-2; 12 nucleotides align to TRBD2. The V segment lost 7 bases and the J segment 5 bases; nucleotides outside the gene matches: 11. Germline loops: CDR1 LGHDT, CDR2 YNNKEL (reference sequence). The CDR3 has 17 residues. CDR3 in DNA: TGTGCCAGCAATCCGGGTTTGGGGACTAGCGGGACCGGGGAGCTGTTTTTT. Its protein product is CASNPGLGTSGTGELFF.

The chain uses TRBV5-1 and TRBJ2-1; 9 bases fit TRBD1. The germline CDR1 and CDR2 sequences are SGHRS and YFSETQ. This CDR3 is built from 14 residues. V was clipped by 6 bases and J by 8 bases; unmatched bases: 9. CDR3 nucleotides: TGCGCCAGCACCCGGGACAGGGCCCGTCATGAGCAGTTCTTC. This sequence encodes CASTRDRARHEQFF.

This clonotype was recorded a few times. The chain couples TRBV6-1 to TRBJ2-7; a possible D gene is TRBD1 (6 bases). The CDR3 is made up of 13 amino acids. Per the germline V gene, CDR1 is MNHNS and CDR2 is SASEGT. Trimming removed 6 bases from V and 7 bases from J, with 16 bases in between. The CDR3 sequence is CASRARQGGEQYF. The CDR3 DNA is TGTGCCAGCAGGGCCAGACAAGGGGGTGAGCAGTACTTC.

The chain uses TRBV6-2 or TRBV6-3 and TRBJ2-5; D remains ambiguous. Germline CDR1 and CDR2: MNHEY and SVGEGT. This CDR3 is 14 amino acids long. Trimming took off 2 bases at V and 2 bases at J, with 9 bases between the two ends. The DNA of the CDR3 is TGTGCCAGCAGTTACCCGCAGGAACAAGAGACCCAGTACTTC. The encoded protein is CASSYPQEQETQYF.

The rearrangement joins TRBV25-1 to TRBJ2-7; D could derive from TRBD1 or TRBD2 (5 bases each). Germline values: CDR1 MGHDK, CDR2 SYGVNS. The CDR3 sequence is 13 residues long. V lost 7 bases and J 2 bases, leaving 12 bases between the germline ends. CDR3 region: CASTRDGPYEQYF. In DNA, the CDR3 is TGTGCCAGCACCCGGGACGGACCCTACGAGCAGTACTTC.

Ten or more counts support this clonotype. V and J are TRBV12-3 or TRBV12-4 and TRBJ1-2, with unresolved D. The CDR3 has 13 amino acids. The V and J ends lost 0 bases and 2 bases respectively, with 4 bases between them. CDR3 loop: CASSLARNYGYTF. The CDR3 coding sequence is TGTGCCAGCAGTTTAGCAAGGAACTATGGCTACACCTTC.

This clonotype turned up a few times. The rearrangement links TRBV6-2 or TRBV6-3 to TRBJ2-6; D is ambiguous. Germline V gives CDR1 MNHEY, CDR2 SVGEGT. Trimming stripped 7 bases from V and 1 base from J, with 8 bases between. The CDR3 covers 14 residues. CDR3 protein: CASNRPSGANVLTF. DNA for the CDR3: TGTGCCAGCAATCGTCCGTCTGGGGCCAACGTCCTGACTTTC.

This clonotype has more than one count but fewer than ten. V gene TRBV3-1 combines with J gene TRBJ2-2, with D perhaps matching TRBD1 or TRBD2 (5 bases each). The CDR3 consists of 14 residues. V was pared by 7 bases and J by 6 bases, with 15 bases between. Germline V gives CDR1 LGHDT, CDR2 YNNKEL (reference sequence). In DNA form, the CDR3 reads TGTGCCAGCATGGGGACCTTCGCACCCGGGGAGCTGTTTTTT. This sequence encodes CASMGTFAPGELFF.

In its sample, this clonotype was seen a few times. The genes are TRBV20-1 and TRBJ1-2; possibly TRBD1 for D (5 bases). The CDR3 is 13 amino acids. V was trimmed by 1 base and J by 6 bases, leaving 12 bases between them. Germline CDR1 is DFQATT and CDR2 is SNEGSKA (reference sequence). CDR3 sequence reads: CSARGPRGNGYTF. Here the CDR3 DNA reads TGCAGTGCTAGAGGACCACGGGGGAATGGCTACACCTTC.

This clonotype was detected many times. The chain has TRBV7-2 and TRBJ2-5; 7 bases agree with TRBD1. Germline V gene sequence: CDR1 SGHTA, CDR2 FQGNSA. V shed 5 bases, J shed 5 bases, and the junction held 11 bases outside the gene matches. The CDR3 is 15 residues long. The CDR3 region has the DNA TGTGCCAGCAGCAACCGCGGACAGGTCTGGGAGACCCAGTACTTC. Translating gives CASSNRGQVWETQYF.

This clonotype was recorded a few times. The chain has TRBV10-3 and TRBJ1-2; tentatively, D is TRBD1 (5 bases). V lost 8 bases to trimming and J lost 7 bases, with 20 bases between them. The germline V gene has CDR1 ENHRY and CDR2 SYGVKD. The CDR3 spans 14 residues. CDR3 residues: CAIGTQGAFSGYTF. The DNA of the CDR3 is TGTGCCATCGGAACCCAGGGCGCATTCTCTGGCTACACCTTC.

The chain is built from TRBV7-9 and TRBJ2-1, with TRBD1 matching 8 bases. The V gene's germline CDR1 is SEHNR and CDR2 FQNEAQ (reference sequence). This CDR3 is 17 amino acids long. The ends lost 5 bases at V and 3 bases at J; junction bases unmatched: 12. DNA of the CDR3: TGTGCCAGCAGCCCTAGGGGGGACAGGAGAGGCTACAATGAGCAGTTCTTC. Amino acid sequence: CASSPRGDRRGYNEQFF. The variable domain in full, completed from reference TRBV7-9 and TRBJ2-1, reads DTGVSQNPRHKITKRGQNVTFRCDPISEHNRLYWYRQTLGQGPEFLTYFQNEAQLEKSRLLSDRFSAERPKGSFSTLEIQRTEQGDSAMYLCASSPRGDRRGYNEQFFGPGTRLTVL.

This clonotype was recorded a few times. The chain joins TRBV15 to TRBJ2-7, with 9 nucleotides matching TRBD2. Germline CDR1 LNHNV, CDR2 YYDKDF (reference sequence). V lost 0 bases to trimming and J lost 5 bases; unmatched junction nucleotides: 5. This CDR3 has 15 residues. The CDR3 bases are TGTGCCACCAGCAGAGATGTACTAGCGGGTAACGAGCAGTACTTC. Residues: CATSRDVLAGNEQYF.

The chain's CDR3 is CARSLEGNTIYF. The CDR3 DNA reads TGTGCCAGAAGCTTGGAAGGAAACACCATATATTTT. J is TRBJ1-3 and V is TRBV5-3; the D is unclear. TRBV5-3 is designated an ORF whose function remains uncertain. CDR3 length: 12 amino acids. Deletions cut 0 bases from V and 4 bases from J, with 2 bases between.

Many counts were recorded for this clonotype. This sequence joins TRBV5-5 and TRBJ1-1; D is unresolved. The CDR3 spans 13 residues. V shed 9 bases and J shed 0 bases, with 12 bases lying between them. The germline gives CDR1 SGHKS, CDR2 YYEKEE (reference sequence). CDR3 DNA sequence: TGTGCCACCCAGTTGGATATGAACACTGAAGCTTTCTTT. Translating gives CATQLDMNTEAFF.

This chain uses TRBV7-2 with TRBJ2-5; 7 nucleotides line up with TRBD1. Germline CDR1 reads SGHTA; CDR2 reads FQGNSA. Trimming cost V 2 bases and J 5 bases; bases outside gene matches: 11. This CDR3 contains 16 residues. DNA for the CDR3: TGTGCCAGCAGCTTAAGAAGGCAGGGGGTAGGGGAGACCCAGTACTTC. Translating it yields CASSLRRQGVGETQYF.

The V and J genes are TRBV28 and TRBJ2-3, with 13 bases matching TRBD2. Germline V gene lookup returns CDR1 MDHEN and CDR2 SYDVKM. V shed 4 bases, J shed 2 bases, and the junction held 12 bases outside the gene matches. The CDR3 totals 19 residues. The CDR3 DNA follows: TGTGCCAGCAGTTCATACCGGACCGGGACTAGCGGGACCACAGATACGCAGTATTTT. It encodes CASSSYRTGTSGTTDTQYF.

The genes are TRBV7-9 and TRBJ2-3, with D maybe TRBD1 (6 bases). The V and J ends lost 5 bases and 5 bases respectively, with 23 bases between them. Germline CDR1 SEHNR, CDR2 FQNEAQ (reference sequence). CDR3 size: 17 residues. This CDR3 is CASSIGDLQGLGDTQYF. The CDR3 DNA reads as TGTGCCAGCAGCATAGGAGACTTACAGGGCCTAGGAGATACGCAGTATTTT.

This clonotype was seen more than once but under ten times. CDR3 residues: CSVEAGPTYNEQFF. The CDR3 nucleotides are TGCAGCGTTGAAGCGGGACCCACCTACAATGAGCAGTTCTTC. The genes are TRBV29-1 and TRBJ2-1; D tentatively fits TRBD1 or TRBD2 (5 bases each). Germline V lookup: CDR1 SQVTM, CDR2 ANQGSEA. The CDR3 covers 14 residues. V lost 1 base, J lost 2 bases, and 9 bases lay in between.